The sequence of this T cell receptor (beta chain) was determined in a study of T cell repertoires in cytomegalovirus infection. TCRdb reprocessed the reads with MiXCR, giving one entry per CDR3 protein. The sample yields approximately 470,000 distinct CDR3 sequences, under 45% seen once. The CDR3 is 13 amino acids. V was clipped by 3 bases and J by 1 base, with 5 bases between them. In its sample, this clonotype was seen a few times. Its antigen is as yet unknown. The sequences come from cultured PBMCs, collected from culture after CMV antigen stimulation. The chain uses TRBV12-3 or TRBV12-4 and TRBJ2-3; D call uncertain. The clonotype comes from a human donor in good health (CMV status not recorded). Some clones in this sample may be carry-over from other donors' samples. In DNA form, the CDR3 reads TGTGCCAGCAGTTTGCCGGGCACAGATACGCAGTATTTT. This encodes CASSLPGTDTQYF.